This TCR beta chain was captured by sequencing in a study of blood T cell repertoires in COVID-19. Study-wide context: There were acute and convalescent COVID-19 samples, and they came from the United States, Italy and Spain. From T cells, B-cell-depleted T cells, or PBMCs came the material, which was cDNA or gDNA.

Seattle participants joined during active infection and were tracked over time. Per the original methods: Amplification with reference gene primers provided the estimates of nucleated cell counts. Assay used: immunoSEQ multiplex PCR; TCRdb lists only in-frame clones, some missing. The V and J calls and the clone size are those of that table, but D and trimming were determined from the DNA. The repertoire holds fewer than 300,000 clones, with around 90% as singletons. J gave up 0 bases and V 5 bases, and 15 bases lay outside the gene matches. The CDR3 has 20 residues. Per the germline V gene, CDR1 is MNHEY and CDR2 is SMNVEV (reference sequence).

The chain recombines TRBV27 with TRBJ2-2; 10 bases line up with TRBD2. The sequenced sample consisted of peripheral blood. This clonotype was sampled from a woman between 45 and 65 years old with COVID-19, enrolled during active disease. The CDR3 is CASSGYHLGLAEANTGELFF. The DNA of the CDR3 is TGTGCCAGCAGTGGGTACCACCTAGGACTAGCGGAGGCGAACACCGGGGAGCTGTTTTTT.